The clone carrying this T cell receptor (beta chain) was picked up a small number of times. As handled by the study authors: Estimation of nucleated cell counts relied on the amplification of reference gene primers. Assay used: immunoSEQ multiplex PCR; TCRdb lists only in-frame clones, some missing. V and J calls plus clone size are reproduced from that table; the DNA served to infer D and trimming. In the table there are around 140,000 clones, approximately 86% of which are singletons. The source of the sample is a study of blood T cell repertoires in COVID-19. In the study overall: In each case, the material was cDNA or gDNA derived from T cells, B-cell-depleted T cells, or PBMCs.

The CDR3 contains 16 residues. V lost 0 bases to trimming and J lost 10 bases, with 16 bases between them. CDR1 is MNHEY, CDR2 SVGAGI, per germline. The sample comprised peripheral blood. The chain links TRBV6-5 to TRBJ1-6, with D tentatively TRBD1 (5 bases). The sequence was obtained from a woman aged 70-85 years with COVID-19, enrolled during active disease. CDR3 nucleotide sequence: TGTGCCAGCAGTTACTCGTCCGGCCAGGGTGGGTCACCCCTCCACTTT. Translation gives CASSYSSGQGGSPLHF.